Listed here are 29 T cell receptor beta chains from one sample, sequenced in a study of T cell responses to AZD1222 COVID-19 vaccine. Method: immunoSEQ multiplex PCR; TCRdb's copy keeps in-frame clones and lacks some. This table holds 100,000 to 150,000 clones, around 85% found once. Here the sequenced sample was peripheral blood, taken 28 days after the second AZD1222 dose. Receptors were obtained from an adult who received the AZD1222 COVID-19 vaccine.

The chain couples TRBV19 to TRBJ2-2; D is undetermined. The CDR3 runs 14 residues. The V end lost 5 bases, the J end lost 2 bases, and 9 bases lay between the germline ends. Per germline, CDR1 LNHDA and CDR2 SQIVND (reference sequence). CDR3 DNA sequence: TGTGCCAGTAGTCAGTCTACTAACACCGGGGAGCTGTTTTTT. Its protein is CASSQSTNTGELFF.

The chain couples TRBV19 to TRBJ2-7, with a possible D match to TRBD1 (6 bases). The V and J ends lost 4 bases and 3 bases respectively, with 13 bases between them. Germline CDR1 LNHDA, CDR2 SQIVND (reference sequence). The CDR3 loop spans 14 amino acids. In DNA, the CDR3 is TGTGCCAGTAGTAGTCTCGGGACAAACTACGAGCAGTACTTC. It specifies CASSSLGTNYEQYF.

This chain connects TRBV2 to TRBJ1-1; D uncertain. Deletions cut 7 bases from V and 0 bases from J, with 6 bases between. The CDR3 contains 12 residues. Germline V gene sequence: CDR1 SNHLY, CDR2 FYNNEI. The CDR3 sequence is CASIGMNTEAFF. The CDR3 DNA is TGTGCCAGCATTGGGATGAACACTGAAGCTTTCTTT.

The genes are TRBV20-1 and TRBJ1-2, with unresolved D. The length of the CDR3 is 13 residues. Germline V gives CDR1 DFQATT, CDR2 SNEGSKA (reference sequence). Trimming removed 3 bases from V and 3 bases from J, with 11 bases in between. The CDR3 DNA is TGCAGTGCTAGTAAGGGAGATGACTATGGCTACACCTTC. Protein product: CSASKGDDYGYTF.

The chain links TRBV7-9 to TRBJ1-1, with a possible D match to TRBD1 (6 bases). Germline V lookup: CDR1 SEHNR, CDR2 FQNEAQ (reference sequence). V was trimmed by 3 bases and J by 1 base, leaving 9 bases between them. The CDR3 totals 14 residues. The CDR3 loop is CASSFRGENTEAFF. The DNA for the CDR3 is TGTGCCAGCAGCTTCAGGGGCGAGAACACTGAAGCTTTCTTT.

The chain combines TRBV6-6 with TRBJ1-2; D is unresolved. The ends were cut back, 4 bases at V and 6 bases at J, with 21 bases in the middle. CDR3 length equals 16 residues. The germline V gene encodes CDR1 MNHNY and CDR2 SVGAGI (reference sequence). The CDR3: CASSSHLLSQENGYTF. The CDR3 nucleotides are TGTGCCAGCAGTTCTCATTTACTATCCCAGGAGAATGGCTACACCTTC.

V is TRBV4-1 and J is TRBJ1-5; D might be TRBD1 (6 bases). V was trimmed by 0 bases and J by 1 base, leaving 16 bases between them. Looked up from germline, CDR1 is MGHRA and CDR2 is YSYEKL. The CDR3 is 18 residues long. CDR3 nucleotides: TGCGCCAGCAGCCAAGATATCCCCAGGACAGCCAGCAATCAGCCCCAGCATTTT. It encodes CASSQDIPRTASNQPQHF.

This sequence joins TRBV6-1 and TRBJ1-6; D is possibly TRBD1 (5 bases). CDR1 is MNHNS and CDR2 is SASEGT in the germline V gene. The CDR3 covers 16 residues. Trimming cost V 3 bases and J 4 bases, with 13 bases left between them. The CDR3 sequence is CASSEDQRQYNSPLHF. Here the CDR3 DNA reads TGTGCCAGCAGTGAGGATCAAAGACAGTATAATTCACCCCTCCACTTT.

The chain links TRBV6-6 to TRBJ1-4, with D possibly TRBD1 on 5 matching bases. Between the trimmed V and J ends, which lost 7 bases and 4 bases, there was a span of 13 bases. Looked up from germline, CDR1 is MNHNY and CDR2 is SVGAGI (reference sequence). CDR3 length: 14 amino acids. CDR3 amino acids: CASTQSRDNEKLFF. CDR3 coding DNA: TGTGCCAGCACCCAGAGCAGGGATAATGAAAAACTGTTTTTT.

This CDR3 reads CATSGSGDLRDTQYF. In DNA, the CDR3 is TGTGCCACCAGTGGATCGGGGGACCTTAGGGATACGCAGTATTTT. The genes are TRBV24-1 and TRBJ2-3; possible D gene TRBD2, 6 bases. The CDR3 spans 15 residues. V was shortened by 5 bases and J by 6 bases, with 17 bases between the two germline ends. The germline gives CDR1 KGHDR, CDR2 SFDVKD.

This clone was recorded a few times. The chain joins TRBV28 to TRBJ1-2; possible D gene TRBD1, 5 bases. Trimming stripped 5 bases from V and 8 bases from J, with 24 bases between. Germline V gene lookup returns CDR1 MDHEN and CDR2 SYDVKM. The CDR3 covers 16 residues. The CDR3 DNA reads as TGTGCCAGCAGTCCCACCGGCTCCCGGGGGTCCGCGGGCTACACCTTC. It codes for CASSPTGSRGSAGYTF.

This clone was observed a single time. At one end, the junction sequence differs from germline, possibly due to a read error. CDR3 DNA: TGTGCCAGCAGTGTTACACGGTACGGGCAGTACTTC. Encoded protein: CASSVTRYGQYF. The chain couples TRBV2 to TRBJ2-7; D gene uncertain. This CDR3 has 12 amino acids. CDR1 is SNHLY, CDR2 FYNNEI, per germline.

V gene TRBV13 combines with J gene TRBJ1-6; weak D call: TRBD1 (5 bases). Germline CDR1 and CDR2: PRHDT and FYEKMQ (reference sequence). V was pared by 1 base and J by 6 bases, with 10 bases between. CDR3 length: 15 residues. The CDR3 loop is CASSLDRTSNSPLHF. The CDR3 DNA reads TGTGCCAGCAGCTTAGACAGGACGAGTAATTCACCCCTCCACTTT. The variable domain in full, completed from reference TRBV13 and TRBJ1-6, reads AAGVIQSPRHLIKEKRETATLKCYPIPRHDTVYWYQQGPGQDPQFLISFYEKMQSDKGSIPDRFSAQQFSDYHSELNMSSLELGDSALYFCASSLDRTSNSPLHFGNGTRLTVT.

This chain joins TRBV4-2 and TRBJ2-1; TRBD2 agrees at 14 bases. Trimming took 4 bases from V and 1 from J; bases not matched to a gene: 6. CDR3 length: 18 amino acids. Per the germline V gene, CDR1 is LGHNA and CDR2 is YNFKEQ. CDR3 nucleotide sequence: TGTGCCAGCAGCCTACGGACTAGCGGGGGGACTTCCTACAATGAGCAGTTCTTC. As protein: CASSLRTSGGTSYNEQFF.

This clone was picked up one time. The chain has TRBV12-3 or TRBV12-4 and TRBJ1-5; D unresolved. The CDR3 has 13 residues. V was pared by 1 base and J by 7 bases, with 8 bases between. The CDR3 DNA reads TGTGCCAGCAGTTTAGGGGTCGGACAGCCCCAGCATTTT. Its protein product is CASSLGVGQPQHF.

V and J are TRBV19 and TRBJ1-5; possibly TRBD1 for D (5 bases). Trimming cost V 3 bases and J 1 base, with 10 bases left between them. Germline V gives CDR1 LNHDA, CDR2 SQIVND (reference sequence). The CDR3 is 15 amino acids. The CDR3 loop reads CASSIQGSSNQPQHF. CDR3 DNA: TGTGCCAGTAGTATTCAGGGATCGAGCAATCAGCCCCAGCATTTT.

V gene TRBV27 combines with J gene TRBJ1-1; TRBD1 matches 9 bases. CDR3 length: 14 amino acids. Germline V CDR1 and CDR2: MNHEY, SMNVEV (reference sequence). V lost 4 bases to trimming and J lost 4 bases; unmatched junction nucleotides: 4. The CDR3, as DNA: TGTGCCAGCAGTTCAAGGGGACAGGGCACTGAAGCTTTCTTT. Translating gives CASSSRGQGTEAFF.

The genes are TRBV12-3 or TRBV12-4 and TRBJ1-2; D is undetermined. V shed 3 bases and J shed 0 bases, with 5 bases lying between them. The CDR3 has 13 amino acids. CDR3 bases: TGTGCCAGCAGTTTGGCCTCTAACTATGGCTACACCTTC. Translation gives CASSLASNYGYTF.

This chain joins TRBV3-1 (or the pseudogene TRBV3-2) and TRBJ1-5, with unresolved D. This CDR3 region has 16 residues. Trimming took 0 bases from V and 0 from J, leaving 9 bases between them. Looked up from germline, CDR1 is LGHDT and CDR2 is YNNKEL (reference sequence). The chain's CDR3 is CASSQDGQNSNQPQHF. CDR3 DNA sequence: TGTGCCAGCAGCCAAGATGGGCAGAATAGCAATCAGCCCCAGCATTTT.

The J gene is TRBJ2-7, the V gene TRBV11-2, with D uncertain. The CDR3 loop spans 15 amino acids. Germline V CDR1 and CDR2: SGHAT, FQNNGV. Trimming removed 2 bases from V and 0 bases from J, with 11 bases in between. The DNA of the CDR3 is TGTGCCAGCAGCTTAACAGTAACGAGCTCCTACGAGCAGTACTTC. Its translation: CASSLTVTSSYEQYF.

As DNA, the CDR3 is TGTGCCAGCATCCCAAGGGGCGGACAGCCCCAGCATTTT. Protein: CASIPRGGQPQHF. The chain is built from TRBV6-2 or TRBV6-3 and TRBJ1-5, with a weak D call TRBD1 (5 bases). The V end was cut by 7 bases, the J end by 7 bases, with 14 bases between. The CDR3 extends over 13 amino acids. Germline assignment: CDR1 MNHEY and CDR2 SVGEGT.

The chain couples TRBV20-1 to TRBJ2-5, with D uncertain. The CDR3 sequence is 10 residues long. V lost 5 bases and J 3 bases, leaving 4 bases between the germline ends. CDR1 is DFQATT, CDR2 SNEGSKA, per germline (reference sequence). This CDR3 reads CSASEETQYF. The CDR3 bases are TGCAGTGCTTCGGAAGAGACCCAGTACTTC.

The chain is built from TRBV6-5 and TRBJ2-3; possibly TRBD1 or TRBD2 for D (7 bases each). This CDR3 is built from 14 residues. V lost 5 bases and J 3 bases, leaving 12 bases between the germline ends. Germline CDR1 reads MNHEY; CDR2 reads SVGAGI. The CDR3: CASSTQGGTDTQYF. The CDR3 nucleotides read TGTGCCAGCAGTACCCAGGGGGGGACAGATACGCAGTATTTT.

This rearrangement joins TRBV7-9 to TRBJ2-3; TRBD2 might be the D (6 bases). Germline V lookup: CDR1 SEHNR, CDR2 FQNEAQ (reference sequence). This CDR3 spans 15 amino acids. The V gene lost 8 bases and the J gene lost 4 bases, with 19 bases spanning the gap. The DNA of the CDR3 is TGTGCCAGCCCAAGGCCGGGGGTACGATCAGATACGCAGTATTTT. Translation: CASPRPGVRSDTQYF.

This sequence joins TRBV15 and TRBJ2-5; 10 bases line up with TRBD1. V shed 5 bases and J 5 bases; nucleotides not matched to a gene: 8. The germline CDR1 and CDR2 sequences are LNHNV and YYDKDF (reference sequence). CDR3 length: 15 residues. The CDR3 region is CATSRSGQGLETQYF. CDR3 bases: TGTGCCACCAGCCGCTCGGGACAGGGGTTGGAGACCCAGTACTTC.

Only one count was recorded for this clone. This CDR3 reads CASSPYTANTGELFF. As DNA, the CDR3 is TGTGCCAGCAGCCCATACACCGCGAACACCGGGGAGCTGTTTTTT. The gene calls are TRBV7-9 and TRBJ2-2; no definite D call. The CDR3 totals 15 residues. V shed 5 bases and J shed 0 bases, with 10 bases lying between them. Germline V lookup: CDR1 SEHNR, CDR2 FQNEAQ (reference sequence).

This chain links TRBV2 with TRBJ1-1, with a tentative D call TRBD1 (5 bases). V lost 6 bases to trimming and J lost 3 bases, with 8 bases between them. The CDR3 consists of 12 residues. CDR1 is SNHLY and CDR2 is FYNNEI in the germline V gene. CDR3: CASRDTHTEAFF. CDR3 sequence (DNA): TGTGCCAGCAGGGACACGCACACTGAAGCTTTCTTT.

The chain combines TRBV28 with TRBJ1-1; D unresolved. Germline values: CDR1 MDHEN, CDR2 SYDVKM. V was trimmed by 3 bases and J by 7 bases, leaving 6 bases between them. The CDR3 runs to 11 residues. The CDR3 DNA is TGTGCCAGCAGTTTCCACTTTGAAGCTTTCTTT. This translates into CASSFHFEAFF. The full variable domain, with the rest looked up from reference TRBV28 and TRBJ1-1, is DVKVTQSSRYLVKRTGEKVFLECVQDMDHENMFWYRQDPGLGLRLIYFSYDVKMKEKGDIPEGYSVSREKKERFSLILESASTNQTSMYLCASSFHFEAFFGQGTRLTVV.

The chain recombines TRBV4-1 with TRBJ1-1; D gene uncertain. Germline CDR1 and CDR2: MGHRA and YSYEKL. V dropped 0 bases and J dropped 0 bases, with 11 bases sitting between them. The CDR3 is 16 residues long. CDR3 loop: CASSQDIGQMNTEAFF. CDR3 DNA: TGCGCCAGCAGCCAAGATATTGGGCAGATGAACACTGAAGCTTTCTTT.